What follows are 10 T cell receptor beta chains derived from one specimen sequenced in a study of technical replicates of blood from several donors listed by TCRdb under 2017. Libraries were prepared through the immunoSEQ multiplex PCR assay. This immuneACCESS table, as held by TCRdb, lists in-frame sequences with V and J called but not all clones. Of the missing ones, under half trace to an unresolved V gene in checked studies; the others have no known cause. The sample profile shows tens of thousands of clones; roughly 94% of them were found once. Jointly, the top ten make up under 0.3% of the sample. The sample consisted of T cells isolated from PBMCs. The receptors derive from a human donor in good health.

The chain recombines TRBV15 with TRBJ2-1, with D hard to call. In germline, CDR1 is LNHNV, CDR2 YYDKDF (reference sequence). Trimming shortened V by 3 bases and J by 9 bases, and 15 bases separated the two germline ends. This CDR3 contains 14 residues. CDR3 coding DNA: TGTGCCACCAGCAGGAGCCCAACCCGGAGTGAGCAGTTCTTC. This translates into CATSRSPTRSEQFF.

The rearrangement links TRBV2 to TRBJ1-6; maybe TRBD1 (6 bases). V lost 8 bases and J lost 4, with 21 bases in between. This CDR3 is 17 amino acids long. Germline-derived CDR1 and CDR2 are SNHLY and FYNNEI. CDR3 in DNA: TGTGCCAGCCAGGGGACGTGGGACGGGTGGTATAATTCACCCCTCCACTTT. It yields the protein CASQGTWDGWYNSPLHF.

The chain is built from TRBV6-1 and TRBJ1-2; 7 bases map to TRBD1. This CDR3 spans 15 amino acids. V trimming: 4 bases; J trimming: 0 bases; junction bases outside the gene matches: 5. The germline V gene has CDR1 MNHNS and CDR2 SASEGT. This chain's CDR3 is CASSVTGAANYGYTF. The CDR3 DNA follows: TGTGCCAGCAGTGTAACAGGGGCAGCTAACTATGGCTACACCTTC.

The CDR3 bases are TGTGCCAGTAGTATCCAGGTAGCAAGGAGGTATCAGCCCCAGCATTTT. Amino acid sequence: CASSIQVARRYQPQHF. The chain recombines TRBV19 with TRBJ1-5; D unresolved. Germline V gene sequence: CDR1 LNHDA, CDR2 SQIVND (reference sequence). Trimming left V 3 bases short and J 5 bases short, with 17 bases between. There are 16 residues in the CDR3.

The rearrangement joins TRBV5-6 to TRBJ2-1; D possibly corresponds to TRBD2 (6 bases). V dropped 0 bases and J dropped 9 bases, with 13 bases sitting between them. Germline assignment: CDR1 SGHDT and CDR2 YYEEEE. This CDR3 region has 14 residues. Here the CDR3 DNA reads TGTGCCAGCAGCTTGGTTCCAACCGGGGGTGAGCAGTTCTTC. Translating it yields CASSLVPTGGEQFF.

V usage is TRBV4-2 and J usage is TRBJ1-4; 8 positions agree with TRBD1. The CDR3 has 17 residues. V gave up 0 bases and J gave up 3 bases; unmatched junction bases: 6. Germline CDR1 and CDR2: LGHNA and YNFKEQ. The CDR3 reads CASSQERRTGPNEKLFF. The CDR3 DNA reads TGTGCCAGCAGCCAAGAACGACGGACAGGGCCTAATGAAAAACTGTTTTTT.

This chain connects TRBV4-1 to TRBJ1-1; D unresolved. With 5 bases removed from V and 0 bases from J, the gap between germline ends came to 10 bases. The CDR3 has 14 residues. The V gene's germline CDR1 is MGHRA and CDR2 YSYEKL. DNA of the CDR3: TGCGCCAGCAGCAAGCTATCTTTGAACACTGAAGCTTTCTTT. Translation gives CASSKLSLNTEAFF.

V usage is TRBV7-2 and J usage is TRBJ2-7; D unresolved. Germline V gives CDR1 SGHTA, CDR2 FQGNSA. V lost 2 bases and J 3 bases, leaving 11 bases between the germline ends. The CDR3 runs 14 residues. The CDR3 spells CASSLKPRHYEQYF. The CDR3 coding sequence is TGTGCCAGCAGCTTAAAACCTAGGCACTACGAGCAGTACTTC.

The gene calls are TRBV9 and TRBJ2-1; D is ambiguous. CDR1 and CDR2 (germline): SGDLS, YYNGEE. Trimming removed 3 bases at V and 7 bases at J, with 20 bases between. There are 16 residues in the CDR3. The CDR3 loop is CASSDVLAHFDNEQFF. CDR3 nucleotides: TGTGCCAGCAGCGACGTCTTAGCCCACTTTGATAATGAGCAGTTCTTC.

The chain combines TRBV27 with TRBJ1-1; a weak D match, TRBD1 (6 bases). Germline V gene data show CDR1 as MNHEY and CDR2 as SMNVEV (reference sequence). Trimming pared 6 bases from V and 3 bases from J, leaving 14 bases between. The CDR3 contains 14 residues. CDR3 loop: CASSLGAGDTEAFF. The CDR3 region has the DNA TGTGCCAGCAGCCTAGGGGCAGGGGACACTGAAGCTTTCTTT.